This TCR beta chain derives from a study of T-cell memory formation after mild COVID-19. Overall study: Among the donors, TCR clusters were largely specific to each donor.

UMIs and sample barcodes were carried by the TCR alpha and TCR beta cDNA libraries that 5'RACE produced using constant-segment primers. MiXCR, applied by TCRdb to the 5' RACE reads, yields one record per CDR3 protein. This sample has 250,000 to 300,000 distinct CDR3 sequences; roughly 15% occur once, and the top ten carry 20% to 25%. V was pared by 3 bases and J by 4 bases, with 4 bases of the junction left unmatched. The CDR3 covers 15 residues. The material sequenced was PBMCs or a T cell subset sorted from them (not recorded which). The TCR comes from a man aged 18 to 30 who had mild COVID-19 (a few samples of this study predate the infection). Cell type and time point are not known. This sequence joins TRBV12-3 or TRBV12-4 and TRBJ2-2; 8 nucleotides agree with TRBD2. The CDR3 DNA sequence: TGTGCCAGCAGTTTTAGGCTAGCGGGCACCGGGGAGCTGTTTTTT. This translates into CASSFRLAGTGELFF.